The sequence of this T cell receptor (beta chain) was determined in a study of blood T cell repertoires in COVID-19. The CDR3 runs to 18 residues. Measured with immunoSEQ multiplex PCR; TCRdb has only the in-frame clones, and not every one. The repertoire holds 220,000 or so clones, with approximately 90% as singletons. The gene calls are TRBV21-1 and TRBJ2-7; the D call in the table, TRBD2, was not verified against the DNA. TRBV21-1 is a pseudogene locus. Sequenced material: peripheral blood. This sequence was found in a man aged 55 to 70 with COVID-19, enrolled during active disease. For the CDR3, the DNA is TGTGCCAGCAGCAAATTAGGTGAGCTAGCGGAAGACATCTACGAGCAGTACTTC. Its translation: CASSKLGELAEDIYEQYF.